This TCR beta chain was identified during a study of T cells in Graves' hyperthyroidism and ophthalmopathy. Study outcomes and limitations: Ophthalmopathy, which appeared later, was predicted by the model a median roughly 6.6 months before onset.

There are 14 residues in the CDR3. V lost 4 bases and J 1 base, leaving 10 bases between the germline ends. Researchers amplified the TCR beta CDR3 regions from RNA transcripts. The HTBI primer set was used in a first-round RT-PCR of the TCR CDR3. TCRdb re-called the multiplex PCR reads with MiXCR, one entry per CDR3 protein. The sample lists hundreds of thousands of distinct CDR3 sequences; roughly 20% were seen once. Exclusion of a patient resulted from uncontrolled infection, other autoimmune disease, pregnancy or lactation. Fresh peripheral blood, 9.5 to 10 ml of it, supplied the PBMCs. This clonotype was counted at least ten times. Its matching antigen is unknown.

The clonotype originates from a man under 40 with Graves' ophthalmopathy. The sequenced sample consisted of blood. The chain employs TRBV12-3 or TRBV12-4 and TRBJ1-1; D is unresolved. CDR3 in amino acids: CASSSSNRNTEAFF. In DNA, the CDR3 is TGTGCCAGCAGTTCATCGAACAGGAACACTGAAGCTTTCTTT.